The 28 T cell receptor beta chains given below trace back to one sample, sequenced in a study of T-cell reconstitution after alpha-beta-depleted transplantation in children (dated by TCRdb to between 2015 and 2016). Study-level results and caveats: Over the following months the frequencies of hyperexpanded clones went down, and after one year T-cell counts and TCRbeta diversity were mostly credited to newly produced T cells.

The treatment or condition label corresponds to: allogeneic hematopoietic cell transplantation with graft depleted of TCRalphabeta T cells and CD19 B cells. No antigen has been identified for these receptors. To prepare the library, PCR was applied. The data were produced on an Illumina HiSeq 2500. To normalize quantification of the TCRbeta repertoire, the TCR libraries were built with molecular barcoding that relied on unique molecular identifiers. The public sequencing data were trimmed at Q25 with fastp and processed into clonotypes with MiXCR by TCRdb, which kept only in-frame beta chains. Rows with a matching CDR3 protein are joined into one entry that keeps the most common DNA and genes. The sample table lists around 300,000 distinct CDR3 sequences, 6% to 10% of them with a count of one. Of the sample, 8.5% to 9.5% falls within the top ten clones. Specimen: peripheral blood, collected 360 days after TCRalphabeta/CD19-depleted stem cell transplant. The receptors stem from a female patient aged 2-9 years who had a stem cell transplant for Fanconi anemia, so the T cells may come from the graft donor.

This clonotype was recorded many times. V gene TRBV25-1 combines with J gene TRBJ2-1; D ambiguous. V shed 5 bases and J shed 6 bases, with 5 bases lying between them. CDR1 and CDR2 (germline): MGHDK, SYGVNS. This CDR3 has 11 amino acids. CDR3 protein: CASSRINEQFF. In DNA form, the CDR3 reads TGTGCCAGCAGTAGAATCAATGAGCAGTTCTTC.

This clonotype showed up many times. This chain links TRBV20-1 with TRBJ2-3; TRBD2 aligns across 10 bases. The CDR3 runs 15 residues. Germline values: CDR1 DFQATT, CDR2 SNEGSKA (reference sequence). The trim removed 1 base at V and 4 bases at J, leaving 5 bases unmatched. The CDR3 DNA reads TGCAGTGCTAGAGGGCCTAGCGGGAGAGCAGATACGCAGTATTTT. Encoded protein: CSARGPSGRADTQYF.

The sample holds many counts of this clonotype. The V and J genes are TRBV10-3 and TRBJ2-7; 10 nucleotides align to TRBD2. Germline V gene lookup returns CDR1 ENHRY and CDR2 SYGVKD. The V segment lost 4 bases and the J segment 5 bases; nucleotides outside the gene matches: 11. This CDR3 is built from 16 residues. This CDR3 is CAISVLASGSPHEQYF. The CDR3 DNA is TGTGCCATCAGTGTGTTAGCTAGCGGGAGTCCCCACGAGCAGTACTTC.

This clonotype occurred many times. CDR3 nucleotides: TGCGCCAGCAGCTTGGAGCACGGGGGCACAGATACGCAGTATTTT. It encodes CASSLEHGGTDTQYF. V gene TRBV5-1 combines with J gene TRBJ2-3; possibly TRBD2 for D (5 bases). CDR1 is SGHRS and CDR2 is YFSETQ in the germline V gene. The ends were cut back, 0 bases at V and 1 base at J, with 9 bases in the middle. The CDR3 consists of 15 residues.

This clonotype has a handful of counts. The J gene is TRBJ1-5, the V gene TRBV2; D call uncertain. The CDR3 has 12 amino acids. With 4 bases removed from V and 11 bases from J, the gap between germline ends came to 12 bases. In germline, CDR1 is SNHLY, CDR2 FYNNEI. CDR3 protein: CASSVLVESQHF. The CDR3 DNA reads TGTGCCAGCAGTGTACTGGTGGAGTCCCAGCATTTT.

This clonotype was observed many times. CDR3 DNA sequence: TGCGCCAGCAGCTTGGGAACGTGGGGCAATGAGCAGTTCTTC. Protein product: CASSLGTWGNEQFF. V usage is TRBV5-1 and J usage is TRBJ2-1; D remains ambiguous. This CDR3 has 14 amino acids. Germline CDR1 is SGHRS and CDR2 is YFSETQ. The V gene lost 0 bases and the J gene lost 6 bases, with 10 bases spanning the gap.

The chain recombines TRBV18 with TRBJ2-5; 7 bases are shared with TRBD1. The germline CDR1 and CDR2 sequences are KGHSH and LQKENI. J gave up 2 bases and V 1 base, and 4 bases lay outside the gene matches. The CDR3 loop spans 15 amino acids. For the CDR3, the DNA is TGTGCCAGCTCACCACGTACGACAGGGCAAGAGACCCAGTACTTC. Its translation is CASSPRTTGQETQYF.

This clonotype was recorded many times. The V and J genes are TRBV12-3 or TRBV12-4 and TRBJ1-4, with D possibly matching TRBD1 (6 bases). The CDR3 has 15 residues. The germline V and J ends were trimmed by 5 bases and 7 bases, with 17 bases remaining between them. DNA of the CDR3: TGTGCCAGCAGTCCCTCTGGGACACCAGTTGAAAAACTGTTTTTT. Protein product: CASSPSGTPVEKLFF.

This clonotype was counted many times. The V and J genes are TRBV27 and TRBJ1-3, with TRBD1 as a possible D gene (5 bases). This CDR3 has 15 residues. V lost 2 bases to trimming and J lost 7 bases, with 15 bases between them. Germline CDR1 reads MNHEY; CDR2 reads SMNVEV (reference sequence). CDR3 bases: TGTGCCAGCAGTTTAGGGACGGGATTCGGGAACACCATATATTTT. This encodes CASSLGTGFGNTIYF.

This clonotype was observed a few times. The gene calls are TRBV5-1 and TRBJ1-2; D is unclear. V lost 0 bases, J lost 2 bases, and 20 bases lay in between. CDR3 size: 18 residues. Germline CDR1 is SGHRS and CDR2 is YFSETQ. CDR3: CASSLDGREPYRNYGYTF. DNA for the CDR3: TGCGCCAGCAGCTTGGACGGACGGGAACCCTATCGAAACTATGGCTACACCTTC.

This clonotype was found many times. The rearrangement links TRBV20-1 to TRBJ2-3; 8 positions agree with TRBD1. The CDR3 contains 14 residues. Germline-derived CDR1 and CDR2 are DFQATT and SNEGSKA (reference sequence). Trimming removed 3 bases from V and 6 bases from J; junction bases left unmatched: 8. In nucleotides, the CDR3 is TGCAGTGCTAGTACGCACAGGGGGACGGATACGCAGTATTTT. Translated, it gives CSASTHRGTDTQYF.

This clonotype turned up a few times. CDR3 loop: CASSYSRIGETQYF. The CDR3 region has the DNA TGTGCCAGCAGTTACTCCAGGATTGGGGAGACCCAGTACTTC. The chain is built from TRBV6-2 or TRBV6-3 and TRBJ2-5; D not certain. The germline V gene encodes CDR1 MNHEY and CDR2 SVGEGT. CDR3 size: 14 residues. Trimming removed 0 bases from V and 5 bases from J, with 10 bases in between.

The chain links TRBV11-2 to TRBJ2-7; 8 positions agree with TRBD1. The CDR3 consists of 17 residues. CDR1 is SGHAT, CDR2 FQNNGV, per germline. J was trimmed by 2 bases and V by 1 base; bases with no gene match: 10. CDR3 sequence (DNA): TGTGCCAGCAGCTTAGGGGGTTACAGGGGGTACACCTACGAGCAGTACTTC. It is translated as CASSLGGYRGYTYEQYF.

This chain connects TRBV6-1 to TRBJ1-2; 7 positions agree with TRBD1. CDR3 size: 15 residues. J lost 5 bases, V lost 5 bases, and 11 bases had no gene match. CDR1 is MNHNS, CDR2 SASEGT, per germline. DNA of the CDR3: TGTGCCAGCAGTCGAAGACCCGACAGGGAATATGGCTACACCTTC. Protein sequence: CASSRRPDREYGYTF.

The chain has TRBV5-4 and TRBJ2-7; TRBD1 is a possible D gene (5 bases). The germline CDR1 and CDR2 sequences are SGHNT and YYREEE (reference sequence). V lost 2 bases and J 2 bases, leaving 14 bases between the germline ends. The CDR3 spans 15 residues. The CDR3 is CASSFFGRVAYEQYF. For the CDR3, the DNA is TGTGCCAGCAGCTTTTTTGGCAGGGTGGCCTACGAGCAGTACTTC.

In its sample, this clonotype was seen many times. This rearrangement joins TRBV24-1 to TRBJ2-2, with 11 bases lining up with TRBD1. Germline V gives CDR1 KGHDR, CDR2 SFDVKD. This CDR3 spans 15 amino acids. Trimming at V came to 8 bases and at J to 4 bases, leaving 5 bases not matched to a gene. For the CDR3, the DNA is TGTGCCACCATGACCGGGACAGGGGGCACCGGGGAGCTGTTTTTT. Translation: CATMTGTGGTGELFF.

This clonotype was recorded at least ten times. The chain is built from TRBV18 and TRBJ2-7, with a possible D match to TRBD2 (6 bases). Trimming pared 0 bases from V and 4 bases from J, leaving 7 bases between. Germline-derived CDR1 and CDR2 are KGHSH and LQKENI. CDR3 length: 13 amino acids. CDR3 loop: CASSPPEGYEQYF. Here the CDR3 DNA reads TGTGCCAGCTCACCACCGGAGGGTTACGAGCAGTACTTC.

Ten or more counts support this clonotype. This chain links TRBV6-2 or TRBV6-3 with TRBJ2-3; 11 nucleotides agree with TRBD2. Germline V gene data show CDR1 as MNHEY and CDR2 as SVGEGT. This CDR3 is 15 amino acids long. V trimming: 7 bases; J trimming: 3 bases; junction bases outside the gene matches: 6. CDR3 residues: CASTITSGGTDTQYF. The CDR3 nucleotides read TGTGCCAGCACCATCACTAGCGGGGGAACAGATACGCAGTATTTT.

Ten or more counts support this clonotype. The chain couples TRBV20-1 to TRBJ1-3, with D uncertain. The CDR3 is 13 residues long. The germline CDR1 and CDR2 sequences are DFQATT and SNEGSKA (reference sequence). The V gene lost 3 bases and the J gene lost 4 bases, with 10 bases spanning the gap. Here the CDR3 reads CSARQTAGNTIYF. The CDR3 nucleotides are TGCAGTGCTAGGCAAACTGCGGGAAACACCATATATTTT.

The chain joins TRBV20-1 to TRBJ1-5, with D possibly matching TRBD1 (5 bases). Germline CDR1 DFQATT, CDR2 SNEGSKA (reference sequence). The germline V and J ends were trimmed by 3 bases and 7 bases, with 13 bases remaining between them. The CDR3 contains 13 residues. DNA of the CDR3: TGCAGTGCTAGTGCCCAGGGTCCCCAGCCCCAGCATTTT. This gives the protein CSASAQGPQPQHF.

This CDR3 is CASSSTRKENEQFF. In DNA, the CDR3 is TGTGCCAGCTCATCGACAAGGAAAGAGAATGAGCAGTTCTTC. The chain employs TRBV18 and TRBJ2-1; no clear D gene. The V and J ends lost 5 bases and 7 bases respectively, with 15 bases between them. Germline-derived CDR1 and CDR2 are KGHSH and LQKENI. CDR3 size: 14 residues.

The rearrangement joins TRBV6-5 to TRBJ2-7; 9 nucleotides align to TRBD1. V lost 4 bases to trimming and J lost 1 base; unmatched junction nucleotides: 5. This CDR3 spans 15 amino acids. Per the germline V gene, CDR1 is MNHEY and CDR2 is SVGAGI. CDR3 protein: CASSSGTGWSYEQYF. CDR3 bases: TGTGCCAGCAGTTCCGGGACAGGGTGGTCCTACGAGCAGTACTTC.

The chain joins TRBV20-1 to TRBJ1-2; maybe TRBD1 (5 bases). Per the germline V gene, CDR1 is DFQATT and CDR2 is SNEGSKA (reference sequence). Trimming removed 3 bases at V and 5 bases at J, with 7 bases between. The CDR3 is 11 amino acids. Here the CDR3 reads CSASPGYGYTF. The CDR3 DNA sequence: TGCAGTGCTAGCCCAGGGTATGGCTACACCTTC.

In its sample, this clonotype was seen a few times. This sequence joins TRBV20-1 and TRBJ2-1; 8 nucleotides agree with TRBD1. The CDR3 length is 16 residues. Trimming took 0 bases from V and 4 from J; bases not matched to a gene: 8. Germline V gene lookup returns CDR1 DFQATT and CDR2 SNEGSKA (reference sequence). For the CDR3, the DNA is TGCAGTGCTAGAGAGTCGACAGGGGTAAGGTACAATGAGCAGTTCTTC. It yields the protein CSARESTGVRYNEQFF.

This clonotype has at least ten counts. The chain uses TRBV12-3 or TRBV12-4 and TRBJ1-1; D is ambiguous. The CDR3 totals 11 residues. Trimming removed 1 base at V and 7 bases at J, with 4 bases between. CDR3 residues: CASSLENEAFF. CDR3 sequence (DNA): TGTGCCAGCAGTTTAGAAAATGAAGCTTTCTTT.

The chain employs TRBV7-2 and TRBJ2-1; D possibly corresponds to TRBD1 (5 bases). CDR1 and CDR2 from the germline V gene are SGHTA and FQGNSA. V lost 3 bases and J 2 bases, leaving 11 bases between the germline ends. CDR3 length: 15 amino acids. The CDR3 loop reads CASSFQGAAYNEQFF. Written as DNA, the CDR3 is TGTGCCAGCAGCTTTCAAGGGGCCGCCTACAATGAGCAGTTCTTC.

This clonotype was counted only a few times. The CDR3 is CASSFLDRGMQDTEAFF. CDR3 nucleotide sequence: TGTGCCAGCAGTTTCCTGGACAGGGGCATGCAGGACACTGAAGCTTTCTTT. V gene TRBV28 combines with J gene TRBJ1-1; the match to TRBD1 covers 9 bases. The germline CDR1 and CDR2 sequences are MDHEN and SYDVKM. V gave up 3 bases and J gave up 3 bases; unmatched junction bases: 11. The CDR3 is made up of 17 amino acids. Together with reference TRBV28 and TRBJ1-1, the CDR3 gives the full variable domain: DVKVTQSSRYLVKRTGEKVFLECVQDMDHENMFWYRQDPGLGLRLIYFSYDVKMKEKGDIPEGYSVSREKKERFSLILESASTNQTSMYLCASSFLDRGMQDTEAFFGQGTRLTVV.

This clonotype was counted ten times or more. V usage is TRBV6-6 and J usage is TRBJ2-7; 7 nucleotides align to TRBD1. The CDR3 spans 13 residues. V shed 5 bases, J shed 4 bases, and the junction held 5 bases outside the gene matches. Germline lookup yields CDR1 MNHNY and CDR2 SVGAGI (reference sequence). The DNA of the CDR3 is TGTGCCAGCAGTAAGGACAGGACTTACGAGCAGTACTTC. Its protein is CASSKDRTYEQYF.